Listed here are 14 T cell receptor beta chains from one sample, sequenced in a study of T cell clonality in common variable immunodeficiency. TCRdb's copy holds only in-frame clones and misses some; the assay was immunoSEQ multiplex PCR. This sample comprises tens of thousands of clones, none seen once only. Source material: peripheral blood mononuclear cells. The receptors here all came from a person between 18 and 70 years old in good health.

This clone was seen ten or more times. With the read ending 3 residues before the CDR3 end, the germline J gene is used to fill in that end. The rearrangement links TRBV20-1 to TRBJ2-3; maybe TRBD1 (5 bases). Trimming pared 6 bases from V and 5 bases from J, leaving 12 bases between. Germline V gene lookup returns CDR1 DFQATT and CDR2 SNEGSKA (reference sequence). The CDR3 sequence is 12 residues long. CDR3 loop: CSAPQGRDTQYF. Partial CDR3 DNA: TGCAGTGCCCCCCAGGGCAGAGATACG.

This clone appeared many times. The CDR3 end is not reached by the read, which stops 3 residues before it; the germline J gene fills it in. The chain combines TRBV19 with TRBJ2-7; 7 nucleotides agree with TRBD1. J lost 2 bases, V lost 5 bases, and 18 bases had no gene match. The CDR3 length is 18 residues. Germline V lookup: CDR1 LNHDA, CDR2 SQIVND (reference sequence). CDR3 protein: CASSATAFGTDSTYEQYF. The covered CDR3 bases are TGTGCCAGTAGTGCAACCGCTTTTGGGACAGACTCTACCTACGAG. Supplemented by reference TRBV19 and TRBJ2-7, the full variable domain reads DGGITQSPKYLFRKEGQNVTLSCEQNLNHDAMYWYRQDPGQGLRLIYYSQIVNDFQKGDIAEGYSVSREKKESFPLTVTSAQKNPTAFYLCASSATAFGTDSTYEQYFGPGTRLTVT.

Ten or more counts support this clone. The read finishes 3 residues shy of the CDR3 end, and the germline J gene is used to complete it. The gene calls are TRBV20-1 and TRBJ2-3; D ambiguous. The V end lost 5 bases, the J end lost 6 bases, and 18 bases lay between the germline ends. The CDR3 covers 14 residues. Germline V gene sequence: CDR1 DFQATT, CDR2 SNEGSKA (reference sequence). The covered CDR3 bases are TGCAGTGCTCAGGATCCTCTTCTAAGGGATACG. It yields the protein CSAQDPLLRDT. In full, the CDR3 reads CSAQDPLLRDTQYF.

This clone was recorded many times. The read falls 3 residues short of the CDR3 end, and the missing part is taken from the germline J gene. The gene calls are TRBV19 and TRBJ1-5; TRBD1 is a possible D gene (5 bases). The CDR3 is made up of 15 amino acids. Germline V gene lookup returns CDR1 LNHDA and CDR2 SQIVND (reference sequence). Trimming stripped 6 bases from V and 3 bases from J, with 15 bases between. The CDR3: CASSLLTDFNQPQHF. The CDR3 DNA, read in part, is TGTGCCAGTAGCCTCTTGACAGATTTCAATCAGCCC.

This clone was recorded many times. The sequenced CDR3 bases are TGCGCCAGCAGCTTGGCCGGGACTAGCGGGGGCTACGAG. Its protein product is CASSLAGTSGGYE. The full CDR3 reads CASSLAGTSGGYEQYF. The V call is TRBV5-1, the J call TRBJ2-7; 14 bases fit TRBD2. The read ends 3 residues before the CDR3 terminus; that terminus is restored from the germline J gene. V lost 0 bases, J lost 3 bases, and 2 bases stayed unmatched. CDR3 size: 16 residues. Germline V lookup: CDR1 SGHRS, CDR2 YFSETQ.

This clone came up many times. The DNA ends 3 residues before the CDR3 does, and the rest of the CDR3 is filled in from the germline J gene. The chain is built from TRBV5-1 and TRBJ2-2; D gene unclear. CDR3 length: 12 residues. V lost 1 base to trimming and J lost 7 bases, with 5 bases between them. From germline, CDR1 is SGHRS and CDR2 YFSETQ. The CDR3 here is CASSLPGGELFF. The sequenced CDR3 bases are TGCGCCAGCAGCTTGCCAGGCGGGGAG.

This clone was seen at least ten times. The CDR3 is cut off 3 residues early in the read; its end comes from the germline J gene. This chain uses TRBV30 with TRBJ1-3; no clear D gene. From germline, CDR1 is GTSNPN and CDR2 SVGIG (reference sequence). The CDR3 length is 13 residues. With 4 bases removed from V and 0 bases from J, the gap between germline ends came to 7 bases. The sequenced CDR3 bases are TGTGCCTGGAACGCGTACTCTGGAAACACC. It yields the protein CAWNAYSGNT. The whole CDR3 sequence reads CAWNAYSGNTIYF. Full variable domain (rest looked up from reference TRBV30 and TRBJ1-3): SQTIHQWPATLVQPVGSPLSLECTVEGTSNPNLYWYRQAAGRGLQLLFYSVGIGQISSEVPQNLSASRPQDRQFILSSKKLLLSDSGFYLCAWNAYSGNTIYFGEGSWLTVV.

This clone was observed at least ten times. The CDR3 goes on 3 residues after the read ends, and that part is filled in from the germline J gene. This chain links TRBV6-1 with TRBJ2-7; 7 bases line up with TRBD1. The CDR3 extends over 15 amino acids. V lost 0 bases to trimming and J lost 5 bases; unmatched junction nucleotides: 7. Germline V lookup: CDR1 MNHNS, CDR2 SASEGT. The CDR3 loop reads CASSEAGDSFHEQYF. CDR3 bases read: TGTGCCAGCAGTGAAGCGGGGGACAGTTTCCACGAG.

This clone was counted at least ten times. The CDR3 extends 3 residues past the end of the read, so its final part is completed from the germline J gene. The genes are TRBV5-4 and TRBJ2-5; TRBD2 matches at 7 bases. With 3 bases clipped from V and 4 bases from J, the junction kept 6 bases outside the gene matches. The CDR3 totals 14 residues. CDR1 SGHNT and CDR2 YYREEE come from the germline V gene (reference sequence). The CDR3 bases that were read are TGTGCCAGCAGCTCCACTAGCGTGATAGAGACC. It codes for CASSSTSVIET. The whole CDR3 region reads CASSSTSVIETQYF.

This clone was recorded at least ten times. Coverage ceases 3 residues before the CDR3 finishes, and the germline J gene fills in the end. The chain has TRBV5-1 and TRBJ1-1, with 7 bases lining up with TRBD1. Trimming removed 5 bases from V and 5 bases from J; junction bases left unmatched: 9. Germline V gene data show CDR1 as SGHRS and CDR2 as YFSETQ. This CDR3 has 14 amino acids. The CDR3 sequence is CASSLAGGSTEAFF. The sequenced CDR3 bases are TGCGCCAGCAGTCTGGCAGGGGGTAGTACTGAA.

This clone showed up many times. Read data end 3 residues before the CDR3 end; the end is taken from the germline J gene. The V call is TRBV6-4, the J call TRBJ2-1; TRBD2 aligns across 8 bases. Germline-derived CDR1 and CDR2 are MRHNA and SNTAGT. The J segment lost 6 bases and the V segment lost 5 bases, leaving 9 bases of the junction unmatched. The CDR3 sequence is 15 residues long. The CDR3 DNA, read in part, is TGTGCCAGCAGTCCGGGGGGGGGACTGGGCAATGAG. Residues: CASSPGGGLGNE. In full, the CDR3 reads CASSPGGGLGNEQFF.

This clone was detected ten times or more. CDR3 bases read: TGCAGTGCTAGTGCCAGGGTTGGAGAGACC. This gives the protein CSASARVGET. The whole CDR3 sequence reads CSASARVGETQYF. This chain joins TRBV20-1 and TRBJ2-5; tentative D call: TRBD1 (5 bases). Read data end 3 residues before the CDR3 end; the end is taken from the germline J gene. The V end was cut by 3 bases, the J end by 4 bases, with 12 bases between. Germline values: CDR1 DFQATT, CDR2 SNEGSKA (reference sequence). This CDR3 contains 13 residues.

In its sample, this clone was seen many times. The read stops 3 residues short of the end of the CDR3; the missing end is completed from the germline J gene. The genes are TRBV20-1 and TRBJ2-3; the match to TRBD2 covers 9 bases. This CDR3 has 13 residues. Unmatched junction bases numbered 6, after V lost 6 bases and J lost 5 bases. The germline CDR1 and CDR2 sequences are DFQATT and SNEGSKA (reference sequence). Incomplete CDR3 DNA: TGCAGTGCCACGCTAGCGGGGAGAGATACG. Amino acids: CSATLAGRDT. The whole CDR3 reads CSATLAGRDTQYF.

This clone was counted ten times or more. This chain's CDR3 is CSANTLGTSHEQYF. CDR3 DNA (partial): TGCAGTGCTAATACCCTCGGGACTAGCCACGAG. V is TRBV20-1 and J is TRBJ2-7; 9 bases agree with TRBD2. The read gets to within 3 residues of the CDR3 end, and the germline J gene fills in the rest. Germline loops: CDR1 DFQATT, CDR2 SNEGSKA (reference sequence). The V gene end was trimmed by 4 bases and the J gene end by 5 bases; junction bases not matched to a gene: 9. The CDR3 sequence is 14 residues long.